The sample holds many counts of the clone carrying this T cell receptor beta chain. Its specificity is not known. The source material, RNA transcripts, was used to amplify TCR beta CDR3 regions. With the HTBI primer set, the TCR CDR3 went through a first round of RT-PCR. From the multiplex PCR reads, TCRdb called clonotypes with MiXCR, one entry per CDR3 protein. Among about 290,000 distinct CDR3 sequences listed, roughly 13% were seen once. Clinical symptoms, serum thyroxine and TRAb, thyroid ultrasound and orbital computed tomography were used for the diagnoses. This record comes from a study of T cells in Graves' hyperthyroidism and ophthalmopathy. At the level of the study: The blood sample was taken at first diagnosis, before treatment began. Study outcomes and limitations: Blood also carried most thyroid clonotypes expanded above 0.001. Separation of ophthalmopathy from stable hyperthyroidism was achieved by a 13 V-J model.

Germline CDR1 reads SGHTA; CDR2 reads FQGNSA. The CDR3 has 15 residues. V lost 2 bases to trimming and J lost 3 bases, with 11 bases between them. This TCR was recovered from a woman aged 40 to 50 with Graves' hyperthyroidism. The genes are TRBV7-2 and TRBJ2-1; D is unclear. The specimen was blood. CDR3 protein: CASSLLGGSYNEQFF. In nucleotides, the CDR3 is TGTGCCAGCAGCTTATTAGGCGGTAGCTACAATGAGCAGTTCTTC.